The TCR beta chain under discussion was sequenced for a study of T-cell memory formation after mild COVID-19. Trimming at V came to 7 bases and at J to 5 bases, leaving 8 bases not matched to a gene. The CDR3 contains 14 residues. This clonotype was found a few times. Each CDR3 protein is one row after TCRdb ran MiXCR on the 5' RACE reads. Of more than 400,000 distinct CDR3 sequences listed, around a sixth are singletons. This chain links TRBV12-3 or TRBV12-4 with TRBJ2-5, with 9 bases lining up with TRBD1. Material for sequencing was PBMCs or a T cell subset sorted from them (not recorded which). This receptor was obtained from an adult woman who had mild COVID-19 (a few samples of this study predate the infection). Cell type and time point are not known. In DNA form, the CDR3 reads TGTGCCAGCACTCCGGGACAGGGAATGGAGACCCAGTACTTC. Translating gives CASTPGQGMETQYF.